This T cell receptor (beta chain) was sequenced during a study of T cell repertoires in cytomegalovirus infection. Across the study: Both CMV infection and a matching HLA type were indicated by public TCR beta signatures. Whole-study results and caveats: CMV-specific HLA-C-restricted TCR beta clonotypes dominated the ex vivo response. Identification of carriers of CMV plus the relevant HLA was achieved through cumulative public TCR beta family frequency.

In this sample, this clonotype turned up a few times. Its specificity is not known. The CDR3 contains 19 residues. Germline V gives CDR1 SGHTA, CDR2 FQGNSA. The J segment lost 1 base and the V segment lost 6 bases, leaving 16 bases of the junction unmatched. TCRdb re-called the reads with MiXCR, one entry per CDR3 protein. Of approximately 100,000 distinct CDR3 sequences listed, 23% are singletons. Sequenced input: CD8+ T cells from PBMCs. The origin of this receptor is a human donor in good health (CMV status not recorded). Some clones in this sample may be carry-over from other donors' samples. J is TRBJ2-7 and V is TRBV7-2; 12 positions agree with TRBD1. The chain's CDR3 is CASSLNTGQGAILSYEQYF. The CDR3 DNA reads as TGTGCCAGCAGTCTTAATACGGGACAGGGGGCGATTCTGTCCTACGAGCAGTACTTC.